The clone carrying this T cell receptor beta chain has just a few counts. Its matching antigen is unknown. Every bit of the isolated RNA underwent reverse transcription, so sequencing read expressed TCRB transcripts. Libraries were prepared by immunoSEQ multiplex PCR; TCRdb keeps only in-frame clonotypes and omits some of them. Of around 690,000 clones listed, 9.5% to 15% are singletons. Germline V gene sequence: CDR1 SEHNR, CDR2 FQNEAQ (reference sequence). Trimming removed 1 base from V and 5 bases from J, with 8 bases in between. This CDR3 is built from 14 residues. The data derive from a study of beta chain features in type 1 diabetes. For the study at large: The number of sorted cells examined across all samples was some 99,000,000.

Study findings and constraints: For Type 1 diabetes patients, all four CD4+ subsets carried TCRB CDR3s that were moderately but significantly shorter.

The chain has TRBV7-9 and TRBJ1-4; D not certain. Source material: naive CD4+ T cells from blood. This sequence was found in a man younger than 45 with type 1 diabetes. Here the CDR3 DNA reads TGTGCCAGCAGCTTAGGTCGAGGAAATGAAAAACTGTTTTTT. Translating it yields CASSLGRGNEKLFF.